This T cell receptor beta chain was identified during a study of blood T cell repertoires in COVID-19. About the research overall: Collection of acute and convalescent COVID-19 samples took place in the United States, Italy and Spain. T cells, B-cell-depleted T cells, or PBMCs provided the cDNA or gDNA that served as material.

Assay used: immunoSEQ multiplex PCR; TCRdb lists only in-frame clones, some missing. The table shows approximately 98,000 clones, with 70% to 85% occurring only once. Germline CDR1 and CDR2: SEHNR and FQNEAQ (reference sequence). The CDR3 runs to 14 residues. V lost 6 bases, J lost 4 bases, and 5 bases stayed unmatched. The chain joins TRBV7-9 to TRBJ1-2; the match to TRBD1 covers 10 bases. Sample: peripheral blood. This TCR was recovered from a middle-aged woman with acute or convalescent COVID-19. CDR3 coding DNA: TGTGCCAGCAGAAAGGGGACAGGGGTCTATGGCTACACCTTC. It is translated as CASRKGTGVYGYTF.